Each of the 10 T cell receptor beta chains below was sequenced from the same sample in a study of shared T cell receptors in the human thymus. The assay was immunoSEQ multiplex PCR, and TCRdb's table has in-frame clones only and misses some. The profile shows roughly 550,000 clones, around three quarters of them singletons. The same data also went into a second study, on human thymus T cells.

Sequenced: thymocytes. These receptors all stem from a boy in the first two years of life with a congenital heart defect.

The chain has TRBV4-3 and TRBJ2-1; possible D gene TRBD2, 6 bases. CDR3 length: 15 amino acids. V gave up 4 bases and J gave up 3 bases, with 13 bases separating them. Germline CDR1 LGHNA, CDR2 YSLEER. The CDR3 DNA is TGCGCCAGCAGCCCCGGGACTTCCCGCTACAATGAGCAGTTCTTC. It codes for CASSPGTSRYNEQFF.

The chain recombines TRBV21-1 with TRBJ2-7; TRBD1 reflects the table's D call only, with no check against the DNA. TRBV21-1 is tagged as a pseudogene. The CDR3 is made up of 15 amino acids. The CDR3 nucleotides read TGTGCCAGCAGCATACCACAGGGTCAAGCCTACGAGCAGTACTTC. It encodes CASSIPQGQAYEQYF.

The CDR3 loop is CASSQDYRGHEVNTEAFF. The CDR3 DNA is TGCGCCAGCAGCCAAGACTACAGGGGACATGAGGTGAACACTGAAGCTTTCTTT. V gene TRBV4-3 combines with J gene TRBJ1-1; TRBD1 agrees at 7 bases. The V and J ends lost 0 bases and 0 bases, in that order; junction bases with no gene match: 10. This CDR3 comprises 18 residues. Germline assignment: CDR1 LGHNA and CDR2 YSLEER.

V is TRBV18 and J is TRBJ1-2; D is uncertain. CDR1 and CDR2 from the germline V gene are KGHSH and LQKENI. V was trimmed by 0 bases and J by 8 bases, leaving 13 bases between them. This CDR3 is built from 14 residues. CDR3 residues: CASSPPRYPLGYTF. CDR3 DNA sequence: TGTGCCAGCTCACCACCGAGATACCCGTTGGGCTACACCTTC. Full variable domain (missing parts from reference TRBV18 and TRBJ1-2): NAGVMQNPRHLVRRRGQEARLRCSPMKGHSHVYWYRQLPEEGLKFMVYLQKENIIDESGMPKERFSAEFPKEGPSILRIQQVVRGDSAAYFCASSPPRYPLGYTFGSGTRLTVV.

The genes are TRBV4-3 and TRBJ2-3, with TRBD2 identical over 9 bases. The CDR3 extends over 15 amino acids. The germline gives CDR1 LGHNA, CDR2 YSLEER. V was clipped by 1 base and J by 6 bases; unmatched bases: 5. CDR3 sequence (DNA): TGCGCCAGCAGCCAAGGACTAGCGGACTGGGATACGCAGTATTTT. Translation: CASSQGLADWDTQYF.

This clone has only a few counts. The chain recombines TRBV25-1 with TRBJ1-4; 7 nucleotides line up with TRBD1. With V trimmed by 5 bases and J by 6 bases, 9 bases remained unmatched. The V gene's germline CDR1 is MGHDK and CDR2 SYGVNS. The CDR3 is made up of 15 amino acids. CDR3 DNA sequence: TGTGCCAGCAGTAGACTACAGGGGTGGGATGAAAAACTGTTTTTT. Its protein is CASSRLQGWDEKLFF.

J is TRBJ1-1 and V is TRBV29-1; tentatively, D is TRBD1 (5 bases). The ends were cut back, 7 bases at V and 6 bases at J, with 12 bases in the middle. The length of the CDR3 is 11 residues. Germline assignment: CDR1 SQVTM and CDR2 ANQGSEA. CDR3 nucleotide sequence: TGCAGCGCCAGAAAAGGGGCTGAAGCTTTCTTT. Amino acids: CSARKGAEAFF.

The J gene is TRBJ2-5, the V gene TRBV7-2; maybe TRBD1 (6 bases). Germline CDR1 is SGHTA and CDR2 is FQGNSA. V lost 5 bases and J 2 bases, leaving 18 bases between the germline ends. CDR3 length equals 16 residues. This chain's CDR3 is CASSPAFRTEQETQYF. Written as DNA, the CDR3 is TGTGCCAGCAGCCCAGCTTTCAGGACAGAGCAAGAGACCCAGTACTTC.

The genes are TRBV18 and TRBJ1-2; no definite D call. Germline lookup yields CDR1 KGHSH and CDR2 LQKENI. The CDR3 is 15 amino acids. Trimming took 0 bases from V and 7 from J, leaving 15 bases between them. This CDR3 is CASSPPRVELGGYTF. CDR3 sequence (DNA): TGTGCCAGCTCACCACCCCGGGTAGAGCTCGGTGGCTACACCTTC.

The chain combines TRBV2 with TRBJ2-7, with 13 nucleotides matching TRBD2. This CDR3 has 14 amino acids. Trimming cost V 5 bases and J 6 bases; bases outside gene matches: 4. Germline CDR1 is SNHLY and CDR2 is FYNNEI. CDR3 DNA sequence: TGTGCCAGCAGTCTACTAGCGGGAGGGGCCGAGCAGTACTTC. As protein: CASSLLAGGAEQYF.